This TCR beta chain emerged from a study of shared T cell receptors in the human thymus (dated by TCRdb to the early 2020s). Background for the entire study: The study examined how the human thymus generates shared, self-reactive T-cell receptor alpha chains.

Trimming costs V 5 bases and J 0 bases, and their ends lie 10 bases apart. CDR1 and CDR2 were assigned from the germline V gene as SGHRS and YFSETQ. Taken from cysteine to phenylalanine, the CDR3 has 14 residues. Only the CDR3 DNA stays, 42 bases, in frame from base 1. A remark on this clone: This clone's antigen is unknown. No base quality information exists; no much larger clone differs at one position.

Receptor amplification or capture employed the immunoSEQ multiplex PCR assay. Drawn from immuneACCESS, this table holds only the in-frame rearrangements with V and J called that TCRdb kept. Clones are partly lost; checked studies trace under half to an unresolved V gene and leave the rest unexplained. This sample has approximately 730,000 clones in its table, and 80% to 90% of those were observed once. The top ten clones comprise around 0.01% of the sample. This sample also belongs to another study, concerning human thymus T cells. The second study's paper adds: The donors were immunologically healthy infants in Finland who had open corrective cardiac surgery for congenital heart defects. The thymus tissue came from surgical resects taken out during corrective cardiac surgery. V and J gene segment usage appeared biased in both thymic and peripheral blood repertoires. According to the related research, thymic TCR repertoires were highly overlapping among unrelated individuals. The study used under 10 infant thymus samples plus four related peripheral blood samples to characterize TCR alpha and beta repertoires. The infant donors were about 7 to 250 days old, and the cohort included five or six males and two females. Thymocytes were freed from the tissue by mechanical means and kept at -70 degrees C as pellets of roughly 8.5-31 million cells. A QIAsymphony instrument was used to extract genomic DNA from the frozen cell pellets. The immunoSEQ multiplex PCR assay was used to amplify the TCRB and TCRAD loci from a standardized amount of quality-controlled genomic DNA. Amplicons spanned the V(D)J region at a length sufficient to cover the CDR3 and identify V and J genes. The amplicons were sequenced on an Illumina platform via the commercial immunoSEQ service. Primer bias and sequencing errors were corrected as previously described, and TCRAD and TCRB definitions were based on the IMGT database. Analysis of the repertoires was done with immunoSEQ Analyzer 3.0 and VDJTools and included basic statistics, V/J segment usage, diversity estimates, rarefaction and pairwise overlap. To estimate diversity, the Chao1, ChaoE, Efron-Thisted, Shannon and inverse Simpson indices were applied, and diversity was also estimated on datasets down-sampled to the smallest sample. Repertoire overlap used strict matching of CDR3 nucleotide sequence, V gene and J gene, with Jaccard-based multidimensional scaling clustering. On average, thymus samples gave about 750,000 unique TCRB clonotypes, whereas blood samples gave around 84,000.

The sequencing sample was made of thymocytes. The chain uses TRBV5-1 and TRBJ2-3; the D region possibly corresponds to TRBD2 (5 bases align). The sequence derives from a girl under three years old with a congenital heart defect. Donor details come from another sample of the same person, matched by shared clones. CDR3 loop: CASRGRGSTDTQYF. The DNA sequence is given as TGCGCCAGCAGGGGTCGGGGAAGCACAGATACGCAGTATTTT.